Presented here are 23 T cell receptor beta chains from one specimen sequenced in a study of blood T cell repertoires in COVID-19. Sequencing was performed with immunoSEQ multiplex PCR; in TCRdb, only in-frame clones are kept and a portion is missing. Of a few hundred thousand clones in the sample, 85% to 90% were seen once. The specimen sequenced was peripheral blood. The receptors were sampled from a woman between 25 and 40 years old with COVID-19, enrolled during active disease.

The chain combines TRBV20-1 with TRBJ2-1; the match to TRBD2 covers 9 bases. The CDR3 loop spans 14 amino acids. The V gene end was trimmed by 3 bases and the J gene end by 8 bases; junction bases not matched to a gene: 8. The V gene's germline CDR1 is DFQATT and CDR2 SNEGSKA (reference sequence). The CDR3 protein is CSASEASGIYEQFF. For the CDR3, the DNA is TGCAGTGCTAGTGAGGCTAGCGGGATTTATGAGCAGTTCTTC.

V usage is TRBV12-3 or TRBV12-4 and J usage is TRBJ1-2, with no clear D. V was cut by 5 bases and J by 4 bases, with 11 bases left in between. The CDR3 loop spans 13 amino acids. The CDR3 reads CASSTDGLYGYTF. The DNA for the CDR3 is TGTGCCAGCAGTACAGACGGACTCTATGGCTACACCTTC.

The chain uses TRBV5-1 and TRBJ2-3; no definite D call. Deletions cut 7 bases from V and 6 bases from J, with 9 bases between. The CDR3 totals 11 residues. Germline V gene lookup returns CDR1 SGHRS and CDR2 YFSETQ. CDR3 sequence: CASATGDTQYF. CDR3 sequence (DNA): TGCGCCAGCGCGACTGGTGATACGCAGTATTTT.

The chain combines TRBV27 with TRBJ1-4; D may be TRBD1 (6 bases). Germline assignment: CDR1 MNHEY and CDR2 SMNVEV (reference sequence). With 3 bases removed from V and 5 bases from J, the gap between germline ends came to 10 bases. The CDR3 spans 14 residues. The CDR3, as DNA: TGTGCCAGCAGTTTCGCAGGGGAGAATGAAAAACTGTTTTTT. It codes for CASSFAGENEKLFF. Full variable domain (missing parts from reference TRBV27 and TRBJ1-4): EAQVTQNPRYLITVTGKKLTVTCSQNMNHEYMSWYRQDPGLGLRQIYYSMNVEVTDKGDVPEGYKVSRKEKRNFPLILESPSPNQTSLYFCASSFAGENEKLFFGSGTQLSVL.

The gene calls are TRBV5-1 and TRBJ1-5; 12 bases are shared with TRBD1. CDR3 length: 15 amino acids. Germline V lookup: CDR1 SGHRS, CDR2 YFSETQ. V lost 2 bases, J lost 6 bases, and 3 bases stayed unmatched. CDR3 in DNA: TGCGCCAGCAGCTTCGGGACAGGGGGCAGTCAGCCCCAGCATTTT. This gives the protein CASSFGTGGSQPQHF. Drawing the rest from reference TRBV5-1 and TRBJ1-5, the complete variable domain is KAGVTQTPRYLIKTRGQQVTLSCSPISGHRSVSWYQQTPGQGLQFLFEYFSETQRNKGNFPGRFSGRQFSNSRSEMNVSTLELGDSALYLCASSFGTGGSQPQHFGDGTRLSIL.

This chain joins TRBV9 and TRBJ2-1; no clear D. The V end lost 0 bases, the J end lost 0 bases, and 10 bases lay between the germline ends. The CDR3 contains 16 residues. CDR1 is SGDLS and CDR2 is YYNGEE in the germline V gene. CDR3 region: CASSVVPPFSYNEQFF. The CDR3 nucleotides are TGTGCCAGCAGCGTAGTCCCCCCCTTCTCCTACAATGAGCAGTTCTTC.

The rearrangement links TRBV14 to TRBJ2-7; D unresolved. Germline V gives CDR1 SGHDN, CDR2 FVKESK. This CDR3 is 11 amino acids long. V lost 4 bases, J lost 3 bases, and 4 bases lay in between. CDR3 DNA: TGTGCCAGCAGCCTCGGCTACGAGCAGTACTTC. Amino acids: CASSLGYEQYF. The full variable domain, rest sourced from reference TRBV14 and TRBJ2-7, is EAGVTQFPSHSVIEKGQTVTLRCDPISGHDNLYWYRRVMGKEIKFLLHFVKESKQDESGMPNNRFLAERTGGTYSTLKVQPAELEDSGVYFCASSLGYEQYFGPGTRLTVT.

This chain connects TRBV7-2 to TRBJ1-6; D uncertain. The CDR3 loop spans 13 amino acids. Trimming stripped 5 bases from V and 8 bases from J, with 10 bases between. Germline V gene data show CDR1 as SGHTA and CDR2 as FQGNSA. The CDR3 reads CASSAAGDSPLHF. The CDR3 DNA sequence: TGTGCCAGCAGCGCAGCTGGAGATTCACCCCTCCACTTT.

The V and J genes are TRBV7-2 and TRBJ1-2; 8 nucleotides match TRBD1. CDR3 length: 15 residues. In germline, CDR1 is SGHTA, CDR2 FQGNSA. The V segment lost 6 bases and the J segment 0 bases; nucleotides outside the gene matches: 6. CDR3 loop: CASRLQGGANYGYTF. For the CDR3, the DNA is TGTGCCAGCAGGCTACAGGGGGGTGCTAACTATGGCTACACCTTC.

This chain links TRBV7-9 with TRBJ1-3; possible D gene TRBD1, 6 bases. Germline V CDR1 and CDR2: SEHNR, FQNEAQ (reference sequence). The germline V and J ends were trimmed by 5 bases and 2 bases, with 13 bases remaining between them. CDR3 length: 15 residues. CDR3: CASSQPDRTGNTIYF. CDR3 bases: TGTGCCAGCAGCCAACCCGACAGGACTGGAAACACCATATATTTT.

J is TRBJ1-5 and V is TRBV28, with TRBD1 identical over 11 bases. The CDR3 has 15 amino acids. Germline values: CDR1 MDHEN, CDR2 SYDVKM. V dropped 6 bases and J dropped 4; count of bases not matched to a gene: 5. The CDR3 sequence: CASSPGQGGNQPQHF. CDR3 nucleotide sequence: TGTGCCAGCAGCCCGGGACAGGGGGGTAATCAGCCCCAGCATTTT. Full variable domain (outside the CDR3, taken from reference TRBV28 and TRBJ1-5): DVKVTQSSRYLVKRTGEKVFLECVQDMDHENMFWYRQDPGLGLRLIYFSYDVKMKEKGDIPEGYSVSREKKERFSLILESASTNQTSMYLCASSPGQGGNQPQHFGDGTRLSIL.

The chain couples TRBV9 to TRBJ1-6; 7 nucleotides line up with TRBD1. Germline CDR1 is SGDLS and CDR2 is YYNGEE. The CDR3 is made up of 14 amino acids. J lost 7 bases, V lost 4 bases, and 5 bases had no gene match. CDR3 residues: CASSLTGLNSPLHF. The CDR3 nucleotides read TGTGCCAGCAGCCTGACAGGGTTGAATTCACCCCTCCACTTT.

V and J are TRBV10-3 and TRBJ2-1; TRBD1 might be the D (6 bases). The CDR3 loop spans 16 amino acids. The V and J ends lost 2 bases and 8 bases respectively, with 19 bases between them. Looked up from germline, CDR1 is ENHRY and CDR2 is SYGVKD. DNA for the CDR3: TGTGCCATCAGTGAGATAGGGGGACGGCCCGGGGATGAGCAGTTCTTC. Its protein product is CAISEIGGRPGDEQFF.

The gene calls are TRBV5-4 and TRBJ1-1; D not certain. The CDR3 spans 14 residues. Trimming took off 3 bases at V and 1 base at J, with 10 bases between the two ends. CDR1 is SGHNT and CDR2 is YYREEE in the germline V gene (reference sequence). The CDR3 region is CASSSGGGNTEAFF. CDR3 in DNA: TGTGCCAGCAGCTCCGGAGGCGGGAACACTGAAGCTTTCTTT. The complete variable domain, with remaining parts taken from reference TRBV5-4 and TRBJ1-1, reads ETGVTQSPTHLIKTRGQQVTLRCSSQSGHNTVSWYQQALGQGPQFIFQYYREEENGRGNFPPRFSGLQFPNYSSELNVNALELDDSALYLCASSSGGGNTEAFFGQGTRLTVV.

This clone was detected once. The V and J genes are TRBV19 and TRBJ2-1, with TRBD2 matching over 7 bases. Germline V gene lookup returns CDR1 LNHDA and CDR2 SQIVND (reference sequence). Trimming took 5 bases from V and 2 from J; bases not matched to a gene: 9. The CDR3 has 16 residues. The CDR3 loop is CASSATSSQPYNEQFF. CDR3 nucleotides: TGTGCCAGTAGTGCGACTAGCAGCCAACCCTACAATGAGCAGTTCTTC.

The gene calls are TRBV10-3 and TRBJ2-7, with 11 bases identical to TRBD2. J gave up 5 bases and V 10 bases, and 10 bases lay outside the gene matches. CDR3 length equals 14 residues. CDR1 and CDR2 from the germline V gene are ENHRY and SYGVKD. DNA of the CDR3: TGTGCCACCGGACTAGCGGGTCCGGGCAACGAGCAGTACTTC. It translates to CATGLAGPGNEQYF.

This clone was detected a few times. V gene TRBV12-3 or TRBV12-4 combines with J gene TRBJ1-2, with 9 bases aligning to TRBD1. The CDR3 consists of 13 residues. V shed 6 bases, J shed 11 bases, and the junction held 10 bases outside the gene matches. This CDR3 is CASSRDRVLGYTF. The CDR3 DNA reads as TGTGCCAGCAGCCGGGACAGGGTGTTAGGGTACACCTTC.

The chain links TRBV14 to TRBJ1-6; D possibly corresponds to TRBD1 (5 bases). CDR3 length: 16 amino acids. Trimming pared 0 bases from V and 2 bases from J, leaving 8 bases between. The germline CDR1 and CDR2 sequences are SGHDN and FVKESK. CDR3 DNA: TGTGCCAGCAGCCAAGATTTGGGGCCCTATAATTCACCCCTCCACTTT. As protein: CASSQDLGPYNSPLHF. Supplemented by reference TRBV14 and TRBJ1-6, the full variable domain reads EAGVTQFPSHSVIEKGQTVTLRCDPISGHDNLYWYRRVMGKEIKFLLHFVKESKQDESGMPNNRFLAERTGGTYSTLKVQPAELEDSGVYFCASSQDLGPYNSPLHFGNGTRLTVT.

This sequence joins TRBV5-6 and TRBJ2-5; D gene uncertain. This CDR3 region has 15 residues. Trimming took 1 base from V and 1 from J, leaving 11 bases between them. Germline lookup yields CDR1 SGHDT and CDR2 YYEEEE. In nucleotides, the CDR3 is TGTGCCAGCAGCTTGTTATCGGAGCCCCAAGAGACCCAGTACTTC. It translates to CASSLLSEPQETQYF.

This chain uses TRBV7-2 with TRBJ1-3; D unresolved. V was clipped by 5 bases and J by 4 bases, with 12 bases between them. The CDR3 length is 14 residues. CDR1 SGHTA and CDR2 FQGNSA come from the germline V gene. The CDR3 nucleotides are TGTGCCAGCAGCCACCCCGTTGGCGGAAACACCATATATTTT. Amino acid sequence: CASSHPVGGNTIYF.

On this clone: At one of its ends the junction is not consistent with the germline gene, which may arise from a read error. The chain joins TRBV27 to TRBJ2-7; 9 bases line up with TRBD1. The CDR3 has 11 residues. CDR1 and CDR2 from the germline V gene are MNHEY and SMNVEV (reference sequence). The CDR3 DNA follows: TGTGCCAGCAACCCCCCGCGAGGACAGGGGTTC. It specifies CASNPPRGQGF.

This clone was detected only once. The CDR3 bases are TGTGCCAGCAGATCCGAGGCGGGGGATCAGCCCCAGCATTTT. Translated: CASRSEAGDQPQHF. The chain has TRBV5-4 and TRBJ1-5; D might be TRBD1 (5 bases). The CDR3 sequence is 14 residues long. The V end lost 5 bases, the J end lost 5 bases, and 14 bases lay between the germline ends. Germline V gene data show CDR1 as SGHNT and CDR2 as YYREEE (reference sequence).

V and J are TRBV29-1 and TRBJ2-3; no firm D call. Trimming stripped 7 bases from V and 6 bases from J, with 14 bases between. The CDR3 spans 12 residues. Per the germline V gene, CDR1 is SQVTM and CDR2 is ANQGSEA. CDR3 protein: CSAAANTDTQYF. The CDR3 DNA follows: TGCAGCGCCGCGGCGAATACGGATACGCAGTATTTT.